Detailed here is one T cell receptor (beta chain). The antigen remains undetermined. TCRdb keeps only in-frame clones here, not all; method: immunoSEQ multiplex PCR. This table holds fewer than 200,000 clones, approximately 87% found once. Germline assignment: CDR1 SGDLS and CDR2 YYNGEE. The CDR3 contains 15 residues. J gave up 6 bases and V 3 bases, and 6 bases lay outside the gene matches. This sample is drawn from a study of cytomegalovirus exposure and HLA in healthy donors. General study points: The study put 150 to 200 TCR beta chains on its list as cytomegalovirus-associated. A few chains tied to CMV proved CMV antigen-specific in vitro. Reportedly, cytomegalovirus status was diagnosed with high sensitivity and specificity. Many donors carried some public TCRs, although rarity characterized most TCR sequences.

The rearrangement uses TRBV9 and TRBJ2-1; TRBD2 agrees at 10 bases. The TCR sequence derives from a woman under 40 in good health and CMV-seronegative. The sequenced material came from PBMCs. CDR3 DNA sequence: TGTGCCAGCAGCGGGGGGACTAGCGAGATCAATGAGCAGTTCTTC. This translates into CASSGGTSEINEQFF. Using reference TRBV9 and TRBJ2-1 for the parts outside the CDR3, the full variable domain is DSGVTQTPKHLITATGQRVTLRCSPRSGDLSVYWYQQSLDQGLQFLIQYYNGEERAKGNILERFSAQQFPDLHSELNLSSLELGDSALYFCASSGGTSEINEQFFGPGTRLTVL.